The clone carrying this TCR beta chain was observed many times. The V gene's germline CDR1 is KGHSH and CDR2 LQKENI. Trimming took off 3 bases at V and 7 bases at J, with 9 bases between the two ends. This CDR3 is built from 12 residues. This entry belongs to a study of read filtering for tumor transcriptome and immune sequencing. Background on the study: IR-seq gave about 4 to 10.27 million TCR reads per sample; RNA-seq gave about 80 to 1,400.

From 350 to 500 ng of RNA, a library with molecular barcoded alpha/delta and beta/gamma adaptors was made. Each CDR3 protein gets one entry after TCRdb re-called the reads with MiXCR. The data contain some 62,000 distinct CDR3 sequences, approximately 14% of them seen just once; the ten biggest clones take up approximately 47%. This clonotype originated in a donor aged 40 or older with multiple myeloma. This chain joins TRBV18 and TRBJ1-1; no clear D. Sequenced input: a population of CD138-negative cells sorted from bone marrow. CDR3 nucleotides: TGTGCCAGCTCACCTCAAGGGTATGAAGCTTTCTTT. This codes for CASSPQGYEAFF.